This TCR beta chain was recorded in a study of cytomegalovirus exposure and HLA in healthy donors. Study-wide results and caveats: Among TCR beta chains, those listed as cytomegalovirus-associated numbered over 150.

The donors were in the roughly 110-subject validation cohort; that cohort was separate from the roughly 660-subject first cohort. Remarks on this clone: Its matching antigen is unknown.

Clones were read by immunoSEQ multiplex PCR, and TCRdb kept only the in-frame ones, dropping some. The sample has about 170,000 clones; approximately 86% are singletons. This clonotype was obtained from a woman aged 18-29 years in good health and CMV-seronegative. Sequencing input: PBMCs.

This CDR3 reads CASSSTGPAGANVLTF. The CDR3 DNA follows: TGTGCCAGCAGTTCCACAGGGCCAGCTGGGGCCAACGTCCTGACTTTC. The V and J genes are TRBV7-2 and TRBJ2-6; possibly TRBD1 for D (6 bases). V shed 6 bases and J shed 2 bases, with 14 bases lying between them. The CDR3 has 16 residues. Germline-derived CDR1 and CDR2 are SGHTA and FQGNSA.